The clone carrying this T cell receptor (beta chain) is labeled as medium-sized. Its antigen remains unknown. The same CDR3 is also encoded by other DNA sequences in this sample. The sample belongs to a study of OX40 agonist ivuxolimab in advanced cancers. On the study more broadly: It was ivuxolimab, an agonistic anti-OX40 (CD134) antibody, that patients were treated with.

Repertoires were generated with immunoSEQ multiplex PCR, while TCRdb's copy carries only in-frame clones and drops some. The sample has about 7,200 clones; 65% to 80% are singletons. The germline V and J ends were trimmed by 2 bases and 5 bases, with 9 bases remaining between them. CDR3 length: 13 residues. Looked up from germline, CDR1 is MNHEY and CDR2 is SVGAGI. Study results and limitations: Some nonresponders also had low normalized T-cell clonal expansion.

The specimen comprised CD4+ or CD8+ T cells sorted from blood, sampled in a trial of the OX40 agonist ivuxolimab. The rearrangement links TRBV6-5 to TRBJ1-2; no firm D call. This clonotype originated in an adult with an advanced solid tumor such as melanoma, head and neck, liver or kidney cancer. The CDR3 coding sequence is TGTGCCAGCAGTTACGGGCGGCTTTATGGCTACACCTTC. Translated: CASSYGRLYGYTF.